Given below is one TCR beta chain in context. Antigen specificity is unknown. Sequencing was performed with immunoSEQ multiplex PCR; in TCRdb, only in-frame clones are kept and a portion is missing. This table has 550,000 to 850,000 clones, around 70% appearing once. Germline values: CDR1 MNHEY, CDR2 SMNVEV (reference sequence). There are 16 residues in the CDR3. V dropped 2 bases and J dropped 4 bases, with 12 bases sitting between them. This specimen belongs to a study of shared clonotypes between healthy human individuals. Study context: Per donor, CD8 memory used one plate, CD8 naive used two, CD4 memory used three and CD4 naive used three. Findings and caveats of the study: Clonotypes that were shared across a handful of donors made up roughly 5% of naive CD4 clonotypes. Although depth was large, rarefaction showed that sequencing of the sorted subsets was incomplete.

The sequence was obtained from a woman aged 25 to 39 in good health. The J gene is TRBJ1-6, the V gene TRBV27, with D perhaps matching TRBD1 (6 bases). The sequenced sample was memory CD4+ T cells sorted from blood. Subset of the sample: CD45RA-negative fraction. This chain's CDR3 is CASSLRGGEYNSPLHF. The CDR3 nucleotides read TGTGCCAGCAGTTTACGGGGGGGCGAGTATAATTCACCCCTCCACTTT.